The entry below gives a single TCR beta chain sequence along with its context. Its antigen is currently unknown. This sample is part of a study of monozygotic twins with inflammatory bowel disease. The cDNA of both the TCRalpha and TCRbeta chains was subjected to two nested PCRs of around 16 and 10 cycles. TCRdb reanalyzed the 5' RACE reads, giving one entry per CDR3 protein sequence and no DNA. This table lists a few hundred thousand distinct CDR3 sequences. General observations from the study: There was no support for any single strong signal or clonotype associated with IBD.

Sample: blood. The TCR was taken from a human donor with ulcerative colitis or Crohn's disease, or a healthy co-twin of an affected twin (not recorded which).

The CDR3: CASSFGGATNYGYTF. V usage is TRBV5-1 and J usage is TRBJ1-2. This CDR3 is 15 amino acids long. In germline, CDR1 is SGHRS, CDR2 YFSETQ.